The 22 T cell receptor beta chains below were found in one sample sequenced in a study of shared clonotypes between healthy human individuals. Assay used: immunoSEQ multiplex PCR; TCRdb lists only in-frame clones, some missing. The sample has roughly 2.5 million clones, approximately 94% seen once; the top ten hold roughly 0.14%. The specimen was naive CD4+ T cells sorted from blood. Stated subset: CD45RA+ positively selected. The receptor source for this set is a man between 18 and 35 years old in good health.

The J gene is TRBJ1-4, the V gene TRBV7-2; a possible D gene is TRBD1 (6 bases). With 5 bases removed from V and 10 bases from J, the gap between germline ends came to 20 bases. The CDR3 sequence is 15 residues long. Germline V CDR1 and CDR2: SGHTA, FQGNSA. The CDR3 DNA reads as TGTGCCAGCAGCCCGGGGGGCGGGGGAGTGGGAAAACTGTTTTTT. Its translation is CASSPGGGGVGKLFF.

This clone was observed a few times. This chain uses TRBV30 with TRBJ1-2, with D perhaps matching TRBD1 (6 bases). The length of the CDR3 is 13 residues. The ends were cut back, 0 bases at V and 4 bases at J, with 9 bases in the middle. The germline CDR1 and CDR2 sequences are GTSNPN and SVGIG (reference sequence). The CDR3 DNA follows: TGTGCCTGGAGTGTACAGGGAATCTATGGCTACACCTTC. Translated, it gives CAWSVQGIYGYTF.

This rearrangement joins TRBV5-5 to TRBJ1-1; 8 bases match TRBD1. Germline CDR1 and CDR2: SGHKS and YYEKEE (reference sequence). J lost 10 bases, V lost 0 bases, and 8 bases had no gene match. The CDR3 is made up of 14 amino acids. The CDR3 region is CASSLASGGGGAFF. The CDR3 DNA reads TGTGCCAGCAGCTTGGCCTCAGGGGGCGGAGGAGCTTTCTTT.

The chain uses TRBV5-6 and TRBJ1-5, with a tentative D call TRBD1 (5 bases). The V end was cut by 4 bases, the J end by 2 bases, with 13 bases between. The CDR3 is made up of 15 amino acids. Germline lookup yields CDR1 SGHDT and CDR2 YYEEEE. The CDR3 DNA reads TGTGCCAGCAGCAATACAGGCGTGGGCAATCAGCCCCAGCATTTT. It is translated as CASSNTGVGNQPQHF.

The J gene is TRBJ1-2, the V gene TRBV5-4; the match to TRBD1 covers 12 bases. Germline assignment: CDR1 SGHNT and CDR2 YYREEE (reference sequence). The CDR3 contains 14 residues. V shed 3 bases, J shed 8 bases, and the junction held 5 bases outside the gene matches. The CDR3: CASSWGQGAGGYTF. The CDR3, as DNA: TGTGCCAGCAGCTGGGGACAGGGGGCGGGAGGCTACACCTTC.

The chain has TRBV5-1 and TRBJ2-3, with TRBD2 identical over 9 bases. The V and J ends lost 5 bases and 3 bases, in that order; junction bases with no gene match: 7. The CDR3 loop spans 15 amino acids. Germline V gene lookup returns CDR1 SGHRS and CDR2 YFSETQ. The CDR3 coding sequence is TGCGCCAGCAGTTTTAGCGGGGGCCAAACAGATACGCAGTATTTT. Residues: CASSFSGGQTDTQYF.

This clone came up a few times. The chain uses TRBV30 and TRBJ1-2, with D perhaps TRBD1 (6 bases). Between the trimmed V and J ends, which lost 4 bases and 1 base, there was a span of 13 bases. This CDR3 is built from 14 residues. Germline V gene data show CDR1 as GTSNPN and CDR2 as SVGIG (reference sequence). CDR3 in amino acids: CAWTGVPINYGYTF. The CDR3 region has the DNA TGTGCCTGGACAGGGGTCCCGATTAACTATGGCTACACCTTC.

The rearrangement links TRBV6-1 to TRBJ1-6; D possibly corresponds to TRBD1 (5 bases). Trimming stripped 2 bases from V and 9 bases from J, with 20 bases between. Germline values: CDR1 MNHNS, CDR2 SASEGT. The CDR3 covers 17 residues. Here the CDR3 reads CASSEPTMTVLGSPLHF. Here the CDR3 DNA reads TGTGCCAGCAGTGAACCTACAATGACAGTCCTAGGTTCACCCCTCCACTTT.

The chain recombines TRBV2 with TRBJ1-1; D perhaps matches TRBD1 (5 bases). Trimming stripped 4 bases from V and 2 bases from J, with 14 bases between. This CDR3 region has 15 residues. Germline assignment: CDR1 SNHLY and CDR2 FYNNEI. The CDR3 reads CASSVRDGANTEAFF. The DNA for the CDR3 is TGTGCCAGCAGTGTACGGGACGGCGCTAACACTGAAGCTTTCTTT.

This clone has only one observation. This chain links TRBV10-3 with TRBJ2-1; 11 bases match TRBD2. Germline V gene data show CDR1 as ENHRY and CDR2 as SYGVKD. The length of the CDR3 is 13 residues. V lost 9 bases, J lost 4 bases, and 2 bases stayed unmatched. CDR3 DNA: TGTGCCATTAGCGGGAGGGCGTACAATGAGCAGTTCTTC. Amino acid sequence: CAISGRAYNEQFF.

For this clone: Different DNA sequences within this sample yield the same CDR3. The CDR3 here is CASSVAEGQPQHF. For the CDR3, the DNA is TGTGCCAGCAGCGTAGCGGAGGGGCAGCCCCAGCATTTT. This chain uses TRBV9 with TRBJ1-5; D might be TRBD1 (5 bases). This CDR3 spans 13 amino acids. Trimming stripped 0 bases from V and 7 bases from J, with 8 bases between. CDR1 and CDR2 from the germline V gene are SGDLS and YYNGEE.

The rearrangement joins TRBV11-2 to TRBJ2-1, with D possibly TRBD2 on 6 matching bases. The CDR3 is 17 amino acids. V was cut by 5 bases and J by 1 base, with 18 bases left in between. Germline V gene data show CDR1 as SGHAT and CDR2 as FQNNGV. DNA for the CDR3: TGTGCCAGCAGCGCTCGACTAGGGGCGTTTTCCTACAATGAGCAGTTCTTC. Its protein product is CASSARLGAFSYNEQFF. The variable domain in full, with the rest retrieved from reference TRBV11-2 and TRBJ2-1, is EAGVAQSPRYKIIEKRQSVAFWCNPISGHATLYWYQQILGQGPKLLIQFQNNGVVDDSQLPKDRFSAERLKGVDSTLKIQPAKLEDSAVYLCASSARLGAFSYNEQFFGPGTRLTVL.

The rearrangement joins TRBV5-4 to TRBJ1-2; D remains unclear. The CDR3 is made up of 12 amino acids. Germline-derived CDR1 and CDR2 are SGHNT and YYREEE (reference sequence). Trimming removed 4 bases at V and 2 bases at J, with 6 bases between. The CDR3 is CASSVDNYGYTF. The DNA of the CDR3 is TGTGCCAGCAGCGTGGACAACTATGGCTACACCTTC.

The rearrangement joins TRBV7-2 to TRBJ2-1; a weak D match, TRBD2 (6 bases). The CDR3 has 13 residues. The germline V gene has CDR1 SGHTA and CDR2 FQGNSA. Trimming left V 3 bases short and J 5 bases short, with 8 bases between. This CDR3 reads CASSLSSDNEQFF. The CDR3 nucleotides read TGTGCCAGCAGCTTGTCTAGCGACAATGAGCAGTTCTTC. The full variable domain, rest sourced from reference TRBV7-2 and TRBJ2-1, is GAGVSQSPSNKVTEKGKDVELRCDPISGHTALYWYRQSLGQGLEFLIYFQGNSAPDKSGLPSDRFSAERTGGSVSTLTIQRTQQEDSAVYLCASSLSSDNEQFFGPGTRLTVL.

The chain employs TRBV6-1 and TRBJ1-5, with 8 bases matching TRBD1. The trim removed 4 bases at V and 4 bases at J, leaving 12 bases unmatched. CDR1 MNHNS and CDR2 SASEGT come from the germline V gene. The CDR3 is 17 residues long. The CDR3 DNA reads TGTGCCAGCAGTGGGCCGGACAGGGAAAGCGGGAATCAGCCCCAGCATTTT. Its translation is CASSGPDRESGNQPQHF.

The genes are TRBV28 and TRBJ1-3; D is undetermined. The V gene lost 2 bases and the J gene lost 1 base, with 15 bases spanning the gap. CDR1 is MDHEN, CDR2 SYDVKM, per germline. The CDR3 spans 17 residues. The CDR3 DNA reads TGTGCCAGCAGTTTACCCCCTCGGGGTGCTTCTGGAAACACCATATATTTT. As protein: CASSLPPRGASGNTIYF.

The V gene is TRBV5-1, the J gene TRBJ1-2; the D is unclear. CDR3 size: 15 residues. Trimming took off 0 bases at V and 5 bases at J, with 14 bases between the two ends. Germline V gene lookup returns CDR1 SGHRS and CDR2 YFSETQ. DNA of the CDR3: TGCGCCAGCAGCTTGGAGGCCGGCATTTTTTATGGCTACACCTTC. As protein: CASSLEAGIFYGYTF.

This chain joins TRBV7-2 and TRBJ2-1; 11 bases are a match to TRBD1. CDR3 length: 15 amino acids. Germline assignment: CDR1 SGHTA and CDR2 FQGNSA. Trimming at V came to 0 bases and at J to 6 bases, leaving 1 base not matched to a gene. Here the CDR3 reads CASSLAGQGGNEQFF. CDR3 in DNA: TGTGCCAGCAGCTTAGCGGGACAGGGGGGCAATGAGCAGTTCTTC.

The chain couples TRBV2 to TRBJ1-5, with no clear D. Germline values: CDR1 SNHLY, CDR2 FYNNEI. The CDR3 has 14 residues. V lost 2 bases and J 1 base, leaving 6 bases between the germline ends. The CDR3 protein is CASSENGSNQPQHF. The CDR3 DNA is TGTGCCAGCAGTGAAAACGGGAGCAATCAGCCCCAGCATTTT.

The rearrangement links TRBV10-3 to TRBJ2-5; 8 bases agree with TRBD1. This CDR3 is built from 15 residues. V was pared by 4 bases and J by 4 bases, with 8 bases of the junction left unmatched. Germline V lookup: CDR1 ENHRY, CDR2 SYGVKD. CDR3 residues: CAISGTTGGRETQYF. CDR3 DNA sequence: TGTGCCATCAGTGGAACCACAGGGGGGAGAGAGACCCAGTACTTC.

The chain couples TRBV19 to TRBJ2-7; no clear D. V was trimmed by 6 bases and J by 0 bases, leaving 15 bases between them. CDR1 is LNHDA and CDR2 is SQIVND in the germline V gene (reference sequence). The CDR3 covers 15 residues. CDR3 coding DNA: TGTGCCAGTAGCTATCACCCCACAGTCTCCTACGAGCAGTACTTC. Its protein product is CASSYHPTVSYEQYF. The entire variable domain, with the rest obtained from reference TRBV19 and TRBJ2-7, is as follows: DGGITQSPKYLFRKEGQNVTLSCEQNLNHDAMYWYRQDPGQGLRLIYYSQIVNDFQKGDIAEGYSVSREKKESFPLTVTSAQKNPTAFYLCASSYHPTVSYEQYFGPGTRLTVT.

CDR3 in amino acids: CAWSGLGGVNTEAFF. The CDR3 bases are TGTGCCTGGAGTGGACTCGGTGGTGTGAACACTGAAGCTTTCTTT. This chain uses TRBV30 with TRBJ1-1; D unresolved. The CDR3 spans 15 residues. Germline CDR1 and CDR2: GTSNPN and SVGIG (reference sequence). The V end lost 1 base, the J end lost 0 bases, and 12 bases lay between the germline ends. The whole variable domain, remainder taken from reference TRBV30 and TRBJ1-1, is SQTIHQWPATLVQPVGSPLSLECTVEGTSNPNLYWYRQAAGRGLQLLFYSVGIGQISSEVPQNLSASRPQDRQFILSSKKLLLSDSGFYLCAWSGLGGVNTEAFFGQGTRLTVV.